This T cell receptor beta chain was recorded in a study of blood T cell repertoires in COVID-19. Overall study: Acute and convalescent COVID-19 specimens originated in the United States, Italy and Spain. PBMCs, B-cell-depleted T cells, or T cells provided the cDNA or gDNA that made up the material.

The authors' processing: Amplification of reference gene primers provided the estimated nucleated cell counts. Method: immunoSEQ multiplex PCR; TCRdb's copy keeps in-frame clones and lacks some. V and J calls and clone size are as listed in that table; D and trimming were resolved from the DNA. Here the sample spans some 300,000 clones, over 85% being singletons. The germline V gene has CDR1 SGDLS and CDR2 YYNGEE. Trimming removed 4 bases from V and 4 bases from J, with 15 bases in between. This CDR3 comprises 15 residues. Source material: PBMCs or T cells enriched from blood (not recorded which). This clonotype was obtained from a woman in her 50s who had been exposed to COVID-19. The V call is TRBV9, the J call TRBJ2-1, with D possibly matching TRBD1 (6 bases). The CDR3, as DNA: TGTGCCAGCAGCTTCAGGGGTTACCTTTACAATGAGCAGTTCTTC. Its translation: CASSFRGYLYNEQFF.